The rows below give T cell receptor beta chains drawn from one sample of a study of blood T cell repertoires in COVID-19. Only in-frame clones appear in the TCRdb table, and some are missing; sequencing was by immunoSEQ multiplex PCR. The sample lists 150,000 to 200,000 clones, about 78% occurring once. Material for sequencing was PBMCs or T cells enriched from blood (not recorded which). The receptors stem from a woman in her forties or fifties who had recovered from COVID-19. CDR3s leave out the opening cysteine and the closing phenylalanine or tryptophan. The order of the fields is J gene, V gene, CDR3 length, CDR3 protein.

J: TRBJ2-4
V: TRBV2
length: 10
CDR3: ASSATGNIQY

J: TRBJ2-1
V: TRBV18
length: 12
CDR3: ASSPFPGMSEQF

J: TRBJ2-7
V: TRBV28
length: 10
CDR3: ASRDRAYEQY

J: TRBJ1-5
V: TRBV11-2
length: 11
CDR3: ASSLGEDQPQH

J: TRBJ1-3
V: TRBV28
length: 14
CDR3: ASSRPGGLSGNTIY

J: TRBJ2-1
V: TRBV9
length: 12
CDR3: ASSVPHSYNEQF

J: TRBJ2-3
V: TRBV28
length: 9
CDR3: ATGYTDTQY

J: TRBJ2-2
V: TRBV30
length: 11
CDR3: AWSVMSGRELF

J: TRBJ2-2
V: TRBV5-1
length: 13
CDR3: ASSLGQTNTGELF

J: TRBJ1-2
V: TRBV7-2
length: 13
CDR3: ASSTDSTANYGYT

J: TRBJ2-2
V: TRBV24-1
length: 15
CDR3: ATSGLTGGAGTGELF

J: TRBJ2-2
V: TRBV19
length: 17
CDR3: ASSPRTSGRSRGTGELF

J: TRBJ2-5
V: TRBV3-1/TRBV3-2
length: 14
CDR3: ASSQDYPSLQETQY

J: TRBJ2-5
V: TRBV28
length: 10
CDR3: ASSPAGETQY

J: TRBJ2-1
V: TRBV7-2
length: 13
CDR3: ASSLYTGNYNEQF

J: TRBJ1-5
V: TRBV15
length: 11
CDR3: ATSRDNGQPQH

J: TRBJ2-2
V: TRBV5-1
length: 16
CDR3: ASSLLTPSGKNTGELF

J: TRBJ1-2
V: TRBV20-1
length: 9
CDR3: SASSGVGYT

J: TRBJ1-2
V: TRBV9
length: 13
CDR3: ASSVGLEDTYGYT

J: TRBJ1-1
V: TRBV5-1
length: 15
CDR3: ASSLRQGAVGNTEAF

J: TRBJ1-1
V: TRBV10-2
length: 11
CDR3: ASSETQGVEAF

J: TRBJ1-5
V: TRBV6-5
length: 12
CDR3: ASSWGPWGEPQH

J: TRBJ1-5
V: TRBV11-2
length: 11
CDR3: ASSYQGNQPQH

J: TRBJ2-7
V: TRBV5-1
length: 12
CDR3: ASKELAALNEQY

J: TRBJ1-2
V: TRBV7-2
length: 12
CDR3: ASSLTTGNYGYT

J: TRBJ1-3
V: TRBV19
length: 14
CDR3: ASSGRDSTSGNTIY

J: TRBJ2-1
V: TRBV11-2
length: 10
CDR3: ASSLQASEQF

J: TRBJ1-3
V: TRBV5-6
length: 13
CDR3: ASSQIRGAGNTIY

J: TRBJ2-3
V: TRBV30
length: 12
CDR3: AWSLDSRTDTQY

J: TRBJ1-2
V: TRBV2
length: 13
CDR3: ASSEGWGTHYGYT

J: TRBJ2-3
V: TRBV19
length: 13
CDR3: ASRSAGVGTDTQY

J: TRBJ2-7
V: TRBV11-2
length: 9
CDR3: ASSRSYEQY

J: TRBJ2-7
V: TRBV18
length: 12
CDR3: ASASGDTNYQQY

J: TRBJ1-2
V: TRBV9
length: 14
CDR3: ASSVGSPLVSYGYT

J: TRBJ2-7
V: TRBV5-5
length: 15
CDR3: ASSWHRLTGVLDEQY

J: TRBJ1-3
V: TRBV3-1/TRBV3-2
length: 12
CDR3: ASSQVGGRNTIY

J: TRBJ2-5
V: TRBV7-3
length: 15
CDR3: ASSLRGGAQPQETQY

J: TRBJ1-2
V: TRBV19
length: 11
CDR3: ASTTGTHYGYT

J: TRBJ2-5
V: TRBV30
length: 13
CDR3: AWGPGERDQETQY

J: TRBJ2-5
V: TRBV5-1
length: 14
CDR3: ASSGLTGSNQETQY

J: TRBJ2-2
V: TRBV7-9
length: 15
CDR3: ASSLGGGTSVPGELF

J: TRBJ2-5
V: TRBV2
length: 13
CDR3: ASSPVSGGGETQY

J: TRBJ2-2
V: TRBV7-8
length: 11
CDR3: ASSEGVTGELF

J: TRBJ2-1
V: TRBV6-5
length: 12
CDR3: ASSISGIRNEQF

J: TRBJ2-1
V: TRBV10-2
length: 14
CDR3: ASSEGTGSSYNEQF

J: TRBJ2-5
V: TRBV3-1/TRBV3-2
length: 12
CDR3: ASSLPGQLETQY

J: TRBJ2-7
V: TRBV4-3
length: 12
CDR3: ASSQDGQTYEQY

J: TRBJ2-6
V: TRBV2
length: 13
CDR3: ASLLDSSGANVLT

J: TRBJ2-7
V: TRBV28
length: 12
CDR3: ASSFQRNSYEQY

J: TRBJ2-2
V: TRBV7-9
length: 11
CDR3: ASRFSRGGELF

J: TRBJ2-4
V: TRBV3-1/TRBV3-2
length: 14
CDR3: ASSQTQGWDKNIQY

J: TRBJ1-5
V: TRBV7-8
length: 10
CDR3: ASSPSEGPQH